The entry below gives a single T cell receptor (beta chain) sequence along with its context. The sample originates from a study of blood T cells in healthy people across ages. With a J-beta primer mix and a sample-barcoded 5' primer, a second PCR ran roughly 6 to 11 cycles. Each cDNA was tagged by a template-switch adaptor containing 12 random nucleotides. TCRdb re-derived calls from the 5' RACE reads in MiXCR, one entry per CDR3 protein. The sample contains approximately 800,000 distinct CDR3 sequences, 35% to 40% of which appear only once. The ends were cut back, 7 bases at V and 1 base at J, with 8 bases in the middle. CDR3 length: 11 residues. Looked up from germline, CDR1 is SQVTM and CDR2 is ANQGSEA.

Specimen: blood. The V gene is TRBV29-1, the J gene TRBJ2-7, with D possibly matching TRBD2 (5 bases). This clonotype was sampled from a man between 18 and 35 years old in good health. CDR3 region: CSGRTSYEQYF. CDR3 bases: TGCAGCGGACGGACTTCCTACGAGCAGTACTTC.